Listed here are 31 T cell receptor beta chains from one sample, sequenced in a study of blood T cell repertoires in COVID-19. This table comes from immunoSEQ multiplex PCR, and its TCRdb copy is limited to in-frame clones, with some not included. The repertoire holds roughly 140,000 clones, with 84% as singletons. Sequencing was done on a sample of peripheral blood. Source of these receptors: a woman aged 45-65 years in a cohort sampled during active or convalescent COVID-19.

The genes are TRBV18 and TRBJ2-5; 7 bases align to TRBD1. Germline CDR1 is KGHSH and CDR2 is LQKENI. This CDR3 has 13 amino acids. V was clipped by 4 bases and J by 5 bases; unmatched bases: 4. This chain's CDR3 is CASSQGAQETQYF. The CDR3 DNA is TGTGCCAGCTCACAGGGGGCCCAGGAGACCCAGTACTTC.

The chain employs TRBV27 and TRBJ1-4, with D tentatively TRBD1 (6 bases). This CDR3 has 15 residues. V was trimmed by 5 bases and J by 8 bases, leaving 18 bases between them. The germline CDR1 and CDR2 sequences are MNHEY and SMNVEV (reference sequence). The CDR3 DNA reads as TGTGCCAGCAGTACCTACCTACAGGGTTTGGAAAAACTGTTTTTT. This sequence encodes CASSTYLQGLEKLFF.

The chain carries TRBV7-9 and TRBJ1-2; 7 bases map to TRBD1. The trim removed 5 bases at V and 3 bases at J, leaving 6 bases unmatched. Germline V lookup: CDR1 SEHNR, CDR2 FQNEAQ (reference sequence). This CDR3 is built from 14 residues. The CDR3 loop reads CASSRAGGDYGYTF. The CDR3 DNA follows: TGTGCCAGCAGCCGCGCAGGGGGAGACTATGGCTACACCTTC.

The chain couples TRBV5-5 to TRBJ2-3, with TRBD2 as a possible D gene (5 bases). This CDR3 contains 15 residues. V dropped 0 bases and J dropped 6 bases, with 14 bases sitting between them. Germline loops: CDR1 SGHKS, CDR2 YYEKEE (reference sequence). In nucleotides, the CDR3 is TGTGCCAGCAGCTTGGATGGACTGGGGATGGATACGCAGTATTTT. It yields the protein CASSLDGLGMDTQYF.

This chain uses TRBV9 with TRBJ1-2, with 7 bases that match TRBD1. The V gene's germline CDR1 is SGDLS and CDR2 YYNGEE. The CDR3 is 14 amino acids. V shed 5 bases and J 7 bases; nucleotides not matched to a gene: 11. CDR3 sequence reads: CASSDARDSRGYTF. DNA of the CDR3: TGTGCCAGCAGTGACGCCCGGGACAGCCGTGGCTACACCTTC.

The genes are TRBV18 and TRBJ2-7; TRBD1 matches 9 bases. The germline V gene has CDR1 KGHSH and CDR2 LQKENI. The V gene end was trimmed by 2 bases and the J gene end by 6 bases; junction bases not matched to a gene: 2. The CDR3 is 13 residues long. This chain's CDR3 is CASSPGTGSEQYF. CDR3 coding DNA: TGTGCCAGCTCACCAGGGACAGGGAGCGAGCAGTACTTC.

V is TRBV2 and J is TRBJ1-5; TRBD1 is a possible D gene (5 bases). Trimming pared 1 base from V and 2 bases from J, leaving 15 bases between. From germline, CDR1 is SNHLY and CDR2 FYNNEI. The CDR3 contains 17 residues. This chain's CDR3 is CASSEEWRGTGNQPQHF. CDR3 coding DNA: TGTGCCAGCAGTGAAGAATGGAGGGGTACGGGCAATCAGCCCCAGCATTTT.

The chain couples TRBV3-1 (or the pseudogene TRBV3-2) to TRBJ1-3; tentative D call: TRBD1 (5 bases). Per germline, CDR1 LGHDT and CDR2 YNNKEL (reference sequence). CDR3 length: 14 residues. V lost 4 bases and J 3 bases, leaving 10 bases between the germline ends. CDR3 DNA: TGTGCCAGCAGCCCAAGGACACTTGGAAACACCATATATTTT. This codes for CASSPRTLGNTIYF.

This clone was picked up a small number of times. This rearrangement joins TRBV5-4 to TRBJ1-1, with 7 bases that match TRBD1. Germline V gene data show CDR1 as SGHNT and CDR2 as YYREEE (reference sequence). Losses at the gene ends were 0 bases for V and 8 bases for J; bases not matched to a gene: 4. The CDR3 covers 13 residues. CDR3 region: CASSLARGEEAFF. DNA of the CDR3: TGTGCCAGCAGCTTGGCCAGGGGGGAGGAAGCTTTCTTT.

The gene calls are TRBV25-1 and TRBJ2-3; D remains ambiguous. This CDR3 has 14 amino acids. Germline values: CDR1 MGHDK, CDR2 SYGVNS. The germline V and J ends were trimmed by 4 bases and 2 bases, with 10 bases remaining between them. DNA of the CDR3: TGTGCCAGCAGTGCGACTTCCCTCACAGATACGCAGTATTTT. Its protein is CASSATSLTDTQYF.

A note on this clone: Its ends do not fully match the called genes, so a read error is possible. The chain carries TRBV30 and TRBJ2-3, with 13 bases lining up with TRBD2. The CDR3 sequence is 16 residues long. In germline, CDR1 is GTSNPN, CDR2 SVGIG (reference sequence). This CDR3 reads CAWSLTSGGNTDTQCF. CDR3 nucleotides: TGTGCCTGGAGTCTGACTAGCGGGGGGAACACAGATACGCAGTGTTTT.

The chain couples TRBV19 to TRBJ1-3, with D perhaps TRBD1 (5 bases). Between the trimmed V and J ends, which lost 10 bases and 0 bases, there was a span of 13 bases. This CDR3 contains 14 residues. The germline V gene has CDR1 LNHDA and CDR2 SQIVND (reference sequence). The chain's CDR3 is CATASGHSGNTIYF. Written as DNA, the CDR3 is TGTGCCACCGCTTCAGGGCACTCTGGAAACACCATATATTTT.

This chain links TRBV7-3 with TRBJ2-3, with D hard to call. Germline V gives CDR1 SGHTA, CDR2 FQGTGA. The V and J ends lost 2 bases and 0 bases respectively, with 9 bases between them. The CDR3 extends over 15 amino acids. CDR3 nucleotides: TGTGCCAGCAGCTTAGCACCACACAGCACAGATACGCAGTATTTT. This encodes CASSLAPHSTDTQYF.

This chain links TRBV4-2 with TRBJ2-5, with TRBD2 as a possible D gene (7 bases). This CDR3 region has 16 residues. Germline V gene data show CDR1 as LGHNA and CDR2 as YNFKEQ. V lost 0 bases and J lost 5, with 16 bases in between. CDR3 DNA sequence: TGTGCCAGCAGCCAAGATTCCGAGGGGGGGCGGGAGACCCAGTACTTC. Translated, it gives CASSQDSEGGRETQYF.

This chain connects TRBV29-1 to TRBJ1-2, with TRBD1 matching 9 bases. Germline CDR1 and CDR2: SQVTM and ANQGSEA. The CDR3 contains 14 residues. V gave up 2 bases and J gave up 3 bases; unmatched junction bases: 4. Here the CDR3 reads CSVEQTGGDYGYTF. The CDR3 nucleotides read TGCAGCGTTGAACAGACAGGGGGGGACTATGGCTACACCTTC.

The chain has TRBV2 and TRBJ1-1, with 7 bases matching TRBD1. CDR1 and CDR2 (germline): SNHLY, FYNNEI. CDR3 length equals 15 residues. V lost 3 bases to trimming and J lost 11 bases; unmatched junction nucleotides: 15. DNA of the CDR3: TGTGCCAGCAGTGAGGTACAGACAGGGCGACAATCGGCTTTCTTT. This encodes CASSEVQTGRQSAFF.

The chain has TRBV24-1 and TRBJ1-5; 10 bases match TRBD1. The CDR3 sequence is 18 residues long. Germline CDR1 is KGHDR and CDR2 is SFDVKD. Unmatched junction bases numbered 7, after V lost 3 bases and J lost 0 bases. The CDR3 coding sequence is TGTGCCACCAGTGATGGGACAGGGGTCTTAAATAGCAATCAGCCCCAGCATTTT. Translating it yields CATSDGTGVLNSNQPQHF.

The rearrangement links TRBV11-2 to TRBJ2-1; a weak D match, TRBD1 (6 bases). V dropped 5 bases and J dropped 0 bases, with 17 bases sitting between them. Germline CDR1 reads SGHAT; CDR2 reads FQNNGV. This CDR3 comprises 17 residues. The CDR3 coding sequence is TGTGCCAGCAGCGGCCCGGGTGGGGGCTTCTCCTACAATGAGCAGTTCTTC. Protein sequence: CASSGPGGGFSYNEQFF.

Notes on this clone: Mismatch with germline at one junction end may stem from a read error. The CDR3: CASSLQRGSLETQYF. The CDR3 bases are TGTGCTAGCAGCTTACAGCGGGGGAGTTTAGAGACCCAGTACTTC. The chain couples TRBV7-7 to TRBJ2-5; 8 nucleotides align to TRBD2. Per germline, CDR1 SSHAT and CDR2 FNYEAQ (reference sequence). The length of the CDR3 is 15 residues. Looking up the rest from reference TRBV7-7 and TRBJ2-5 gives the full variable domain: GAGVSQSPRYKVTKRGQDVTLRCDPISSHATLYWYQQALGQGPEFLTYFNYEAQPDKSGLPSDRFSAERPEGSISTLTIQRTEQRDSAMYRCASSLQRGSLETQYFGPGTRLLVL.

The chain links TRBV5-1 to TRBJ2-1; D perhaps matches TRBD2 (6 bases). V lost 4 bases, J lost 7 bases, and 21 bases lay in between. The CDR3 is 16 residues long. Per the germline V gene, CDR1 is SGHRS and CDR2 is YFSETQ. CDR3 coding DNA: TGCGCCAGCAGCCCTGTCGGGGGAGGAGGAAGGAATGAGCAGTTCTTC. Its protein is CASSPVGGGGRNEQFF.

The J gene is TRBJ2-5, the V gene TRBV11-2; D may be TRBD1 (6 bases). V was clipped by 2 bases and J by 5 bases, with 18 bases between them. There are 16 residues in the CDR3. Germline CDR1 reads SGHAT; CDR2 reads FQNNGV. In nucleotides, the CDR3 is TGTGCCAGCAGCTTAAGGGACACCCTCCAGGTGGAGACCCAGTACTTC. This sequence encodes CASSLRDTLQVETQYF.

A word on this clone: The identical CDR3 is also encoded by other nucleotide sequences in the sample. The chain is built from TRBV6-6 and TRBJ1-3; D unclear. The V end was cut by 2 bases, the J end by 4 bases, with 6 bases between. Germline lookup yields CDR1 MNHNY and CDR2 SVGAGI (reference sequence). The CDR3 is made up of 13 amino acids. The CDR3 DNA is TGTGCCAGCAGTTACGGGGAGGGAAACACCATATATTTT. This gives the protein CASSYGEGNTIYF.

In nucleotides, the CDR3 is TGTGCCAGTAGTATAGGCGGGACGGCACCCTTAGGCGAGCAGTACTTC. This gives the protein CASSIGGTAPLGEQYF. The rearrangement joins TRBV19 to TRBJ2-7; the D gene is possibly TRBD2 (6 bases). Germline CDR1 is LNHDA and CDR2 is SQIVND (reference sequence). The CDR3 loop spans 16 amino acids. V was cut by 1 base and J by 6 bases, with 19 bases left in between.

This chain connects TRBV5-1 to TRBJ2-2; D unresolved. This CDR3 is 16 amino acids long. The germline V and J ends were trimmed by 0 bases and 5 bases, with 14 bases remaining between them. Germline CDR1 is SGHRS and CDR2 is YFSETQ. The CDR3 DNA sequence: TGCGCCAGCAGCTTGGGCAATACAGATATGACCGGGGAGCTGTTTTTT. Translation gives CASSLGNTDMTGELFF.

This CDR3 is CASSHRQGRVQETQYF. Here the CDR3 DNA reads TGTGCCAGTAGCCACCGACAGGGAAGGGTTCAAGAGACCCAGTACTTC. This chain uses TRBV19 with TRBJ2-5, with 7 nucleotides matching TRBD1. The V gene end was trimmed by 6 bases and the J gene end by 2 bases; junction bases not matched to a gene: 12. The CDR3 spans 16 residues. Per germline, CDR1 LNHDA and CDR2 SQIVND (reference sequence).

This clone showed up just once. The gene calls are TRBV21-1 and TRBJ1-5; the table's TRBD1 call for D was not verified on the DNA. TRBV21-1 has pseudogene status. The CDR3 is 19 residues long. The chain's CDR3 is CASSNFSRQGPLSGQPQHF. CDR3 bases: TGTGCCAGCAGCAATTTCTCGAGGCAGGGGCCTCTCTCGGGGCAGCCCCAGCATTTT.

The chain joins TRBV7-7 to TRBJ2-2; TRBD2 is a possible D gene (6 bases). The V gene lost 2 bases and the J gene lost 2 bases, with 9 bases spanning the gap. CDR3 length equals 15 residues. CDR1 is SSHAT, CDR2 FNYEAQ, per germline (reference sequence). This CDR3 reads CASSLRTTNTGELFF. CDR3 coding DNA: TGTGCCAGCAGCTTAAGGACTACTAACACCGGGGAGCTGTTTTTT.

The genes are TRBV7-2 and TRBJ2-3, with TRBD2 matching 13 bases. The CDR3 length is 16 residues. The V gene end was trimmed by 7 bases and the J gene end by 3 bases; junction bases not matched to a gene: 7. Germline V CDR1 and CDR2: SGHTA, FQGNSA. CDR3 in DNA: TGTGCCAGCACCAGACGACTAGCGGGAGGAACAGATACGCAGTATTTT. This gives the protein CASTRRLAGGTDTQYF.

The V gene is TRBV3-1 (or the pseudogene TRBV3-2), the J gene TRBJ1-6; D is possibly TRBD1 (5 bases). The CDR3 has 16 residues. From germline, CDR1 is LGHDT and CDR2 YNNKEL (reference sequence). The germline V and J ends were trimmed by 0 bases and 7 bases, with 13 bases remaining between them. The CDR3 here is CASSQESPGMNSPLHF. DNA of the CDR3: TGTGCCAGCAGCCAAGAGTCGCCAGGGATGAATTCACCCCTCCACTTT.

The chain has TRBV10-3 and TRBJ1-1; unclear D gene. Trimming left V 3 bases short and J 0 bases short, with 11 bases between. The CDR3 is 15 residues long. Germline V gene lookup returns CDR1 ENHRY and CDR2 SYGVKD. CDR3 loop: CAISDPDTVNTEAFF. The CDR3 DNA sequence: TGTGCCATCAGTGACCCTGATACAGTGAACACTGAAGCTTTCTTT.

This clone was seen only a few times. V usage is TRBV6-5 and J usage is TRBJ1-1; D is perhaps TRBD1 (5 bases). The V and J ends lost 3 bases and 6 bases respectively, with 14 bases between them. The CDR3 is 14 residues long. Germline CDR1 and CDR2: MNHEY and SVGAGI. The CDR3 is CASSYRGGRAEAFF. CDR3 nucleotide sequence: TGTGCCAGCAGTTATCGCGGGGGTAGGGCTGAAGCTTTCTTT.